This T cell receptor beta chain was recovered during a study of cytomegalovirus exposure and HLA in healthy donors. PCR primers comprised 60 Vbeta and 13 Jbeta primers. Method: immunoSEQ multiplex PCR; TCRdb's copy keeps in-frame clones and lacks some. The sample contains under 200,000 clones, about three quarters of which appear only once. V was pared by 3 bases and J by 6 bases, with 6 bases of the junction left unmatched. CDR1 LNHDA and CDR2 SQIVND come from the germline V gene (reference sequence). The CDR3 has 14 residues. V gene TRBV19 combines with J gene TRBJ1-1; 8 positions match TRBD1. Sequenced input: PBMCs. This sequence originates from a man in his forties in good health and CMV-seronegative. The CDR3 DNA reads TGTGCCAGTAGTATTGCAGGGGGCTCCGCTGAAGCTTTCTTT. This gives the protein CASSIAGGSAEAFF.